The 21 T cell receptor beta chains reported below all come from one sample, sequenced in a study of T-cell reconstitution after alpha-beta-depleted transplantation in children. Antigen specificity for these receptors is unknown. The study, taken as a whole, reports: The main origin of T-cell counts and diversity one year after transplant was newly produced T cells.

During its preparation, the TCRbeta library received unique molecular identifiers. MiXCR, run by TCRdb on the PCR reads, gives a single entry per CDR3 protein. The sample lists 250,000 to 300,000 distinct CDR3 sequences, roughly 7.8% occurring once. Sequencing used peripheral blood, obtained 360 days after TCRalphabeta/CD19-depleted stem cell transplant. The receptors stem from a female patient under 10 years old who had a stem cell transplant for Fanconi anemia, so the T cells may come from the graft donor.

This chain joins TRBV2 and TRBJ2-5; 7 positions match TRBD2. The J segment lost 5 bases and the V segment lost 5 bases, leaving 2 bases of the junction unmatched. Germline CDR1 reads SNHLY; CDR2 reads FYNNEI. This CDR3 is 12 amino acids long. CDR3 in amino acids: CASSQRGETQYF. The DNA of the CDR3 is TGTGCCAGCAGTCAGCGGGGCGAGACCCAGTACTTC. Supplemented by reference TRBV2 and TRBJ2-5, the full variable domain reads EPEVTQTPSHQVTQMGQEVILRCVPISNHLYFYWYRQILGQKVEFLVSFYNNEISEKSEIFDDQFSVERPDGSNFTLKIRSTKLEDSAMYFCASSQRGETQYFGPGTRLLVL.

The rearrangement uses TRBV30 and TRBJ2-7; 10 nucleotides match TRBD1. Germline V lookup: CDR1 GTSNPN, CDR2 SVGIG (reference sequence). The CDR3 sequence is 14 residues long. J was trimmed by 4 bases and V by 5 bases; bases with no gene match: 8. CDR3 amino acids: CAWDKDRGRYEQYF. CDR3 sequence (DNA): TGTGCCTGGGACAAAGACAGGGGGCGATACGAGCAGTACTTC.

The chain recombines TRBV11-2 with TRBJ2-7, with TRBD1 matching 9 bases. The ends lost 1 base at V and 1 base at J; junction bases unmatched: 2. CDR3 length: 15 residues. Germline V CDR1 and CDR2: SGHAT, FQNNGV. The CDR3 loop is CASSLGGTGSYEQYF. CDR3 in DNA: TGTGCCAGCAGCTTAGGGGGGACAGGGTCCTACGAGCAGTACTTC.

This clonotype has at least ten counts. The V gene is TRBV12-3 or TRBV12-4, the J gene TRBJ2-1, with TRBD1 matching over 8 bases. This CDR3 has 12 amino acids. V trimming: 3 bases; J trimming: 13 bases; junction bases outside the gene matches: 5. CDR3 sequence reads: CASSFPPGGQFF. The CDR3, as DNA: TGTGCCAGCAGTTTCCCCCCAGGGGGCCAGTTCTTC.

This clonotype was found many times. The chain uses TRBV29-1 and TRBJ1-1; D is possibly TRBD1 (5 bases). CDR1 SQVTM and CDR2 ANQGSEA come from the germline V gene. This CDR3 has 13 amino acids. Deletions cut 3 bases from V and 1 base from J, with 9 bases between. CDR3 sequence (DNA): TGCAGCGTTGAGGGGCAGCAGAACACTGAAGCTTTCTTT. It translates to CSVEGQQNTEAFF.

At least ten counts were recorded for this clonotype. The chain combines TRBV12-3 or TRBV12-4 with TRBJ2-3; TRBD2 is a possible D gene (5 bases). This CDR3 contains 16 residues. V was pared by 3 bases and J by 2 bases, with 15 bases between. The CDR3 is CASSFPRGTFTDTQYF. CDR3 coding DNA: TGTGCCAGCAGTTTTCCCCGGGGTACATTCACAGATACGCAGTATTTT.

At least ten counts were recorded for this clonotype. The chain recombines TRBV11-2 with TRBJ2-1, with D perhaps being TRBD1 or TRBD2 (5 bases each). The V end lost 3 bases, the J end lost 5 bases, and 11 bases lay between the germline ends. The germline gives CDR1 SGHAT, CDR2 FQNNGV. The CDR3 length is 14 residues. CDR3 loop: CASSFLGVHNEQFF. The CDR3 nucleotides are TGTGCCAGCAGCTTCTTGGGGGTACACAATGAGCAGTTCTTC.

There are many counts of this clonotype. The chain is built from TRBV20-1 and TRBJ2-7; D perhaps matches TRBD2 (5 bases). The V end was cut by 3 bases, the J end by 2 bases, with 14 bases between. This CDR3 contains 14 residues. Germline assignment: CDR1 DFQATT and CDR2 SNEGSKA (reference sequence). The CDR3 protein is CSARKDSTTYEQYF. The CDR3 DNA follows: TGCAGTGCTAGGAAGGACTCCACAACCTACGAGCAGTACTTC.

The chain carries TRBV5-1 and TRBJ2-3, with D perhaps matching TRBD1 or TRBD2 (5 bases each). The V end lost 0 bases, the J end lost 2 bases, and 10 bases lay between the germline ends. The CDR3 totals 15 residues. Germline V gives CDR1 SGHRS, CDR2 YFSETQ. Here the CDR3 reads CASSLAGADTDTQYF. The CDR3 DNA follows: TGCGCCAGCAGCTTGGCCGGGGCGGACACAGATACGCAGTATTTT.

The chain carries TRBV6-2 or TRBV6-3 and TRBJ1-5, with 10 bases identical to TRBD1. Germline-derived CDR1 and CDR2 are MNHEY and SVGEGT. The ends lost 4 bases at V and 6 bases at J; junction bases unmatched: 6. CDR3 length: 15 residues. DNA of the CDR3: TGTGCCAGCAGTTTTAGACGGACAGGGGGTCAGCCCCAGCATTTT. Translating gives CASSFRRTGGQPQHF.

The chain recombines TRBV3-1 with TRBJ2-3; 8 bases are a match to TRBD2. Germline V gene sequence: CDR1 LGHDT, CDR2 YNNKEL (reference sequence). V trimming: 4 bases; J trimming: 4 bases; junction bases outside the gene matches: 10. CDR3 length: 16 amino acids. DNA of the CDR3: TGTGCCAGCAGCCCATTCGTAGCGGGGACGGCAGATACGCAGTATTTT. It specifies CASSPFVAGTADTQYF.

This clonotype occurred a few times. The chain carries TRBV7-2 and TRBJ2-3, with 12 bases fitting TRBD2. This CDR3 has 17 residues. Germline V gene data show CDR1 as SGHTA and CDR2 as FQGNSA. The V gene end was trimmed by 5 bases and the J gene end by 4 bases; junction bases not matched to a gene: 10. The CDR3 DNA reads as TGTGCCAGCAGCGACCTAGCGGGGGGGTATCGGGCAGATACGCAGTATTTT. Amino acid sequence: CASSDLAGGYRADTQYF.

The chain uses TRBV7-3 and TRBJ2-7; D unresolved. Germline lookup yields CDR1 SGHTA and CDR2 FQGTGA. The CDR3 is 20 residues long. The V end was cut by 5 bases, the J end by 3 bases, with 32 bases between. The CDR3 DNA sequence: TGTGCCAGCAGCCCGAAGGGTCGGGCTAAACGACACCGATATCTCTACGAGCAGTACTTC. It yields the protein CASSPKGRAKRHRYLYEQYF.

This clonotype was seen at least ten times. The rearrangement uses TRBV7-3 and TRBJ2-1; no clear D gene. Germline CDR1 reads SGHTA; CDR2 reads FQGTGA. This CDR3 comprises 16 residues. The V end lost 4 bases, the J end lost 1 base, and 14 bases lay between the germline ends. CDR3 in DNA: TGTGCCAGCAGCTCTGGATCGGCTTCGTCCTACAATGAGCAGTTCTTC. Translation gives CASSSGSASSYNEQFF.

This sequence joins TRBV19 and TRBJ1-2, with 7 bases matching TRBD1. Germline values: CDR1 LNHDA, CDR2 SQIVND (reference sequence). The CDR3 loop spans 15 amino acids. Trimming at V came to 2 bases and at J to 5 bases, leaving 8 bases not matched to a gene. CDR3 in DNA: TGTGCCAGTAGTATACTATCCGGGACAGAGTATGGCTACACCTTC. It yields the protein CASSILSGTEYGYTF.

The gene calls are TRBV5-1 and TRBJ1-2; tentative D call: TRBD1 (6 bases). The ends were cut back, 0 bases at V and 8 bases at J, with 14 bases in the middle. CDR1 and CDR2 from the germline V gene are SGHRS and YFSETQ. The CDR3 consists of 14 residues. The CDR3 spells CASSLAYRDGGYTF. In nucleotides, the CDR3 is TGCGCCAGCAGCTTGGCCTACAGGGACGGCGGCTACACCTTC. Variable domain in full (rest from reference TRBV5-1 and TRBJ1-2): KAGVTQTPRYLIKTRGQQVTLSCSPISGHRSVSWYQQTPGQGLQFLFEYFSETQRNKGNFPGRFSGRQFSNSRSEMNVSTLELGDSALYLCASSLAYRDGGYTFGSGTRLTVV.

This clonotype was counted many times. This rearrangement joins TRBV3-1 to TRBJ2-1, with TRBD1 as a possible D gene (6 bases). From germline, CDR1 is LGHDT and CDR2 YNNKEL (reference sequence). CDR3 length equals 16 residues. Between the trimmed V and J ends, which lost 0 bases and 3 bases, there was a span of 12 bases. The CDR3 coding sequence is TGTGCCAGCAGCCAAGATATTACAGGGTACTACAATGAGCAGTTCTTC. Residues: CASSQDITGYYNEQFF.

The chain couples TRBV4-3 to TRBJ1-5, with D maybe TRBD1 (5 bases). Germline V gene data show CDR1 as LGHNA and CDR2 as YSLEER. The V end was cut by 1 base, the J end by 0 bases, with 7 bases between. The CDR3 has 15 residues. CDR3 bases: TGCGCCAGCAGCCAAGCGGGGGATAGCAATCAGCCCCAGCATTTT. Its protein is CASSQAGDSNQPQHF.

This clonotype was seen ten or more times. This chain joins TRBV7-9 and TRBJ1-5; a weak D match, TRBD1 (5 bases). CDR3 length equals 14 residues. V was shortened by 5 bases and J by 8 bases, with 16 bases between the two germline ends. Germline V gene data show CDR1 as SEHNR and CDR2 as FQNEAQ (reference sequence). DNA for the CDR3: TGTGCCAGCAGCCGTGTGAACAGGTACGAGCCCCAGCATTTT. Amino acids: CASSRVNRYEPQHF. The full variable domain, completed using reference TRBV7-9 and TRBJ1-5, is DTGVSQNPRHKITKRGQNVTFRCDPISEHNRLYWYRQTLGQGPEFLTYFQNEAQLEKSRLLSDRFSAERPKGSFSTLEIQRTEQGDSAMYLCASSRVNRYEPQHFGDGTRLSIL.

The chain joins TRBV24-1 to TRBJ2-5, with D perhaps given as TRBD1 or TRBD2 (6 bases each). The germline V and J ends were trimmed by 4 bases and 4 bases, with 15 bases remaining between them. Germline CDR1 reads KGHDR; CDR2 reads SFDVKD. This CDR3 region has 15 residues. The CDR3 region is CATSETTQGGETQYF. As DNA, the CDR3 is TGTGCCACCAGTGAAACGACACAGGGAGGAGAGACCCAGTACTTC.

This clonotype was detected many times. The V call is TRBV7-2, the J call TRBJ2-5; D possibly corresponds to TRBD2 (5 bases). V was clipped by 5 bases and J by 1 base, with 20 bases between them. CDR3 length equals 17 residues. Per germline, CDR1 SGHTA and CDR2 FQGNSA. The CDR3 DNA follows: TGTGCCAGCAGCCATCTGCGGGCCAACCGTGCCCAAGAGACCCAGTACTTC. Amino acid sequence: CASSHLRANRAQETQYF.